Below, 7 T cell receptor beta chains from the same sample are listed, as sequenced in a study of cytomegalovirus exposure and HLA in healthy donors. In the PCR, 60 Vbeta and 13 Jbeta primers were used. Clones were sequenced by immunoSEQ multiplex PCR, and TCRdb holds only the in-frame ones, with some missing. The sample lists some 100,000 clones; over 70% were seen once. Sequenced input: PBMCs. All receptors come from a girl aged 2-10 years in good health and CMV-seropositive.

The chain links TRBV5-4 to TRBJ2-1; the D gene is possibly TRBD2 (6 bases). Germline CDR1 reads SGHNT; CDR2 reads YYREEE (reference sequence). This CDR3 has 17 residues. V gave up 4 bases and J gave up 2 bases, with 19 bases separating them. The CDR3 is CASSTIPVGGTYNEQFF. The CDR3 DNA reads TGTGCCAGCAGCACAATACCCGTGGGGGGTACCTACAATGAGCAGTTCTTC.

The V call is TRBV2, the J call TRBJ2-5; tentatively, D is TRBD2 (6 bases). Per the germline V gene, CDR1 is SNHLY and CDR2 is FYNNEI. CDR3 length: 13 amino acids. V gave up 7 bases and J gave up 2 bases, with 11 bases separating them. CDR3 amino acids: CASTRDSQETQYF. CDR3 DNA: TGTGCCAGCACCCGGGACTCACAAGAGACCCAGTACTTC. The full variable domain, in which reference TRBV2 and TRBJ2-5 provide the parts outside the CDR3, is EPEVTQTPSHQVTQMGQEVILRCVPISNHLYFYWYRQILGQKVEFLVSFYNNEISEKSEIFDDQFSVERPDGSNFTLKIRSTKLEDSAMYFCASTRDSQETQYFGPGTRLLVL.

The chain recombines TRBV30 with TRBJ2-6; perhaps TRBD2 as D (5 bases). Looked up from germline, CDR1 is GTSNPN and CDR2 is SVGIG (reference sequence). Trimming stripped 8 bases from V and 0 bases from J, with 5 bases between. This CDR3 is built from 12 residues. CDR3 sequence reads: CAAGSGANVLTF. The CDR3 coding sequence is TGTGCCGCGGGCTCTGGGGCCAACGTCCTGACTTTC.

The gene calls are TRBV9 and TRBJ1-2; D gene ambiguous. Germline-derived CDR1 and CDR2 are SGDLS and YYNGEE. The CDR3 extends over 14 amino acids. With 0 bases removed from V and 4 bases from J, the gap between germline ends came to 10 bases. The CDR3 DNA follows: TGTGCCAGCAGCGTAGGCGGTCTCCTCTATGGCTACACCTTC. It specifies CASSVGGLLYGYTF.

The chain carries TRBV18 and TRBJ1-2; the match to TRBD1 covers 8 bases. The V segment lost 5 bases and the J segment 7 bases; nucleotides outside the gene matches: 6. The germline gives CDR1 KGHSH, CDR2 LQKENI. The CDR3 runs 13 residues. The CDR3 loop is CASSGQGSTGYTF. For the CDR3, the DNA is TGTGCCAGCTCAGGACAGGGCAGTACTGGCTACACCTTC.

This clone is classed as medium-sized. The V gene is TRBV7-9, the J gene TRBJ2-1; TRBD2 agrees at 14 bases. The germline V gene encodes CDR1 SEHNR and CDR2 FQNEAQ (reference sequence). The CDR3 consists of 19 residues. V lost 4 bases, J lost 5 bases, and 13 bases stayed unmatched. CDR3 residues: CASSSPGGLAGEGDNEQFF. For the CDR3, the DNA is TGTGCCAGCAGCTCCCCTGGGGGACTAGCGGGAGAAGGGGACAATGAGCAGTTCTTC.

This chain links TRBV30 with TRBJ2-1; 11 nucleotides agree with TRBD2. With V trimmed by 3 bases and J by 2 bases, 3 bases remained unmatched. The CDR3 extends over 15 amino acids. Germline-derived CDR1 and CDR2 are GTSNPN and SVGIG (reference sequence). The CDR3 here is CAWRRLAGTYNEQFF. The CDR3 DNA is TGTGCCTGGAGACGACTAGCGGGAACCTACAATGAGCAGTTCTTC.